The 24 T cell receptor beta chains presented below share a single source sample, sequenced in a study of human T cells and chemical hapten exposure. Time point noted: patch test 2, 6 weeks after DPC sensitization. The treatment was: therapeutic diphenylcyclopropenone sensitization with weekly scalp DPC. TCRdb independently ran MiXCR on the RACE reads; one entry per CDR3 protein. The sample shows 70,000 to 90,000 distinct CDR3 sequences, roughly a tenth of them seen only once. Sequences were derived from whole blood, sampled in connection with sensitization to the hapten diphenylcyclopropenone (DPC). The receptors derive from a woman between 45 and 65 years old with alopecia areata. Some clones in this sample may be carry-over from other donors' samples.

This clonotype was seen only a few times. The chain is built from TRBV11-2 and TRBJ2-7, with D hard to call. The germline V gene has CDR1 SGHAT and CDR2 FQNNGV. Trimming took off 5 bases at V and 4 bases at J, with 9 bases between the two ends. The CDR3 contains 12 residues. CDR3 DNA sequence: TGTGCCAGCAGCGGAGCCGGGTACGAGCAGTACTTC. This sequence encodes CASSGAGYEQYF.

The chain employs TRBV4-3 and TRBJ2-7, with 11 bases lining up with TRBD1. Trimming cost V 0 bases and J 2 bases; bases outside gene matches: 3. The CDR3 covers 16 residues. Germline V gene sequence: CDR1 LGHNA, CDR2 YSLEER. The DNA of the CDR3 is TGCGCCAGCAGCCAAGATTGGGGACAGGGGGCCTACGAGCAGTACTTC. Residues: CASSQDWGQGAYEQYF.

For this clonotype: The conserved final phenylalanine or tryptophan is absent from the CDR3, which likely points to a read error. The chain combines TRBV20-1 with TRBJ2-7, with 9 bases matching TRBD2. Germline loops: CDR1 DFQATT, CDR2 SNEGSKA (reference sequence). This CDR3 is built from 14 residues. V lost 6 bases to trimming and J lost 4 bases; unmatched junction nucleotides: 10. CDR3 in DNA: TGCAGTGCAAGCAAAGCGGGAGGCTTATACGAGCAGTACTCC. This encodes CSASKAGGLYEQYS.

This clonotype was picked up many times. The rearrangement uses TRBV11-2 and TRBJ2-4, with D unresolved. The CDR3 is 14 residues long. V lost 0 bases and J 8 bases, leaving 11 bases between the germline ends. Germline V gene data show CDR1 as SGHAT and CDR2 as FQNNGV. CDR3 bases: TGTGCCAGCAGCTTAGAGTGGGGAAGGGACATTCAGTACTTC. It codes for CASSLEWGRDIQYF.

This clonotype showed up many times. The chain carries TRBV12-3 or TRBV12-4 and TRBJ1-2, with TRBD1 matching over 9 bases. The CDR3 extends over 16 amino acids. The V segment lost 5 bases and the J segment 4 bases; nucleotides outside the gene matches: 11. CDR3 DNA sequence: TGTGCCAGCAGTGTGACTCTCCTGGGACAGGGCTATGGCTACACCTTC. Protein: CASSVTLLGQGYGYTF.

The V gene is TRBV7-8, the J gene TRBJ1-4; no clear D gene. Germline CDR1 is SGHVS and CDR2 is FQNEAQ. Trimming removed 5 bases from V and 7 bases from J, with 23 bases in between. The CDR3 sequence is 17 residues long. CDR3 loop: CASSSATASLVSEKLFF. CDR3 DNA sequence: TGTGCCAGCAGCAGTGCAACAGCGAGTCTAGTTAGTGAAAAACTGTTTTTT. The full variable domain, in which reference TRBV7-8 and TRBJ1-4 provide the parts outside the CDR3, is GAGVSQSPRYKVAKRGQDVALRCDPISGHVSLFWYQQALGQGPEFLTYFQNEAQLDKSGLPSDRFFAERPEGSVSTLKIQRTQQEDSAVYLCASSSATASLVSEKLFFGSGTQLSVL.

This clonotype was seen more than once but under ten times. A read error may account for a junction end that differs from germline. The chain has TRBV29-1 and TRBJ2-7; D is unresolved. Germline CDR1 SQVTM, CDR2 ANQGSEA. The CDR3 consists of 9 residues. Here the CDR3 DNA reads TGCAGCGGACAACTATTGGCCCTCTTC. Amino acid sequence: CSGQLLALF.

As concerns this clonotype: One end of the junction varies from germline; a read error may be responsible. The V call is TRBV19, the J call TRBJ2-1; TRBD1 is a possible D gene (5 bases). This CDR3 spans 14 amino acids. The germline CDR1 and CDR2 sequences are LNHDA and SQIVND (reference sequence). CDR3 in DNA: TGTGTCAGTTCACAGGTAGACATCCTCAATGAGCAGTTCTTC. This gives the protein CVSSQVDILNEQFF.

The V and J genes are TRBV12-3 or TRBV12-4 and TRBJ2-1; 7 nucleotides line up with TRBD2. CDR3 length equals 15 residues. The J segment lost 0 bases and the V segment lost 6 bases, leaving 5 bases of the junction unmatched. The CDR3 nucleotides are TGTGCCAGCAGCCCTAGCGGAATCTCCTACAATGAGCAGTTCTTC. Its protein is CASSPSGISYNEQFF.

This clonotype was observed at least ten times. CDR3 protein: CASSEALGVEQYF. In DNA, the CDR3 is TGTGCCAGCAGTGAAGCGCTGGGGGTTGAGCAGTACTTC. The gene calls are TRBV2 and TRBJ2-7; D may correspond to TRBD1 or TRBD2 (5 bases each). CDR1 and CDR2 (germline): SNHLY, FYNNEI. V dropped 0 bases and J dropped 7 bases, with 10 bases sitting between them. The CDR3 is 13 amino acids.

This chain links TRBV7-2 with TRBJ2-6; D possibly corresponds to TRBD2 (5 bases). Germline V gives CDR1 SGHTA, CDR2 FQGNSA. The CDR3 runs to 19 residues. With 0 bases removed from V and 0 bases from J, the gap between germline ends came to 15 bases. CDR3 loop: CASSLASYRGSSGANVLTF. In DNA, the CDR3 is TGTGCCAGCAGCTTAGCATCTTATCGGGGAAGCTCTGGGGCCAACGTCCTGACTTTC.

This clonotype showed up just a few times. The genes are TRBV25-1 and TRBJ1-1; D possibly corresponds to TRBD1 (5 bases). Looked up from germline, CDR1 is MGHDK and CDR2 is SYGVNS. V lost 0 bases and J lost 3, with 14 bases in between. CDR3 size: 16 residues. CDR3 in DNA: TGTGCCAGCAGTGAATATATGAGGGGAAGGTACACTGAAGCTTTCTTT. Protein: CASSEYMRGRYTEAFF.

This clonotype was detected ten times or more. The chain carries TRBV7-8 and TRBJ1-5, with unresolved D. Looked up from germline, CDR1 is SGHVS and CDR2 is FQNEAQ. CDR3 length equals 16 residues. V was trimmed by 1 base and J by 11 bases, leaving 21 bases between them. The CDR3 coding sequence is TGTGCCAGCAGCTTAGAGGGCCCGACGGACCCGATGTCCCAGCATTTT. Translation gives CASSLEGPTDPMSQHF.

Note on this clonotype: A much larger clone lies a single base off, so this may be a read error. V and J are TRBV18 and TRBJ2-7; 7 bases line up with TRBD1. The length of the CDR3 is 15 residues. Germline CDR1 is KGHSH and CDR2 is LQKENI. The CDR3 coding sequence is TGTGTCAGCTCACAAGCCGGGACAGAGGTCTACGAGCAGTACTTC. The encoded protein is CVSSQAGTEVYEQYF.

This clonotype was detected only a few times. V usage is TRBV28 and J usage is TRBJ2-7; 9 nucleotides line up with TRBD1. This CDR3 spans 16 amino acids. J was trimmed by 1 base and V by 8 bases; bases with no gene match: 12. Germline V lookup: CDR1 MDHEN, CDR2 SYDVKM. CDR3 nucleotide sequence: TGTGCCAGCGTAACAGGGGGCATAGGTAGTTCCTACGAGCAGTACTTC. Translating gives CASVTGGIGSSYEQYF.

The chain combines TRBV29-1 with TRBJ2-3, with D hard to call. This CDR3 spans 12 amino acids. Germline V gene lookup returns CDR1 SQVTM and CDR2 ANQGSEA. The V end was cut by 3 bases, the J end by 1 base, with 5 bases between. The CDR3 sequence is CSVDGGTDTQYF. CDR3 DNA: TGCAGCGTTGACGGCGGCACAGATACGCAGTATTTT.

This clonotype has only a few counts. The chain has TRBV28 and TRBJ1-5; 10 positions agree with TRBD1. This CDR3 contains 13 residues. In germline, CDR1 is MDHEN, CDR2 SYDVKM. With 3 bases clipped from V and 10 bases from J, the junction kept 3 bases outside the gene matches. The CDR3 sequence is CASSLGQGKPQHF. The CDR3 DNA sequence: TGTGCCAGCAGTTTGGGACAGGGGAAACCCCAGCATTTT.

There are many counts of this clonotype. The CDR3 here is CSASTILAANYNEQFF. The CDR3 nucleotides are TGCAGTGCTAGTACAATACTAGCGGCCAACTACAATGAGCAGTTCTTC. The chain recombines TRBV20-1 with TRBJ2-1; 8 bases fit TRBD2. The germline V gene encodes CDR1 DFQATT and CDR2 SNEGSKA (reference sequence). CDR3 size: 16 residues. The J segment lost 3 bases and the V segment lost 3 bases, leaving 10 bases of the junction unmatched.

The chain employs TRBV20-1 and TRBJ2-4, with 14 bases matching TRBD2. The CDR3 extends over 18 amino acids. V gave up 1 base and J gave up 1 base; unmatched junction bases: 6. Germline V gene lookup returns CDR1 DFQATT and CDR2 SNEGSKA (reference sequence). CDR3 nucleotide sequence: TGCAGTGCTAGAGCCGGGACTAGCGGGAGAACGGCCAAAAACATTCAGTACTTC. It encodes CSARAGTSGRTAKNIQYF.

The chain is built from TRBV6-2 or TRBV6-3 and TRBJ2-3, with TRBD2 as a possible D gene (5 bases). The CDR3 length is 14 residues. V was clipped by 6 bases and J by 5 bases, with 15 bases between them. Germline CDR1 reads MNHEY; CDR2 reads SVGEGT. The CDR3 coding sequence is TGTGCCAGCAGCCGAACGAGTAGCGAAGATACGCAGTATTTT. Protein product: CASSRTSSEDTQYF.

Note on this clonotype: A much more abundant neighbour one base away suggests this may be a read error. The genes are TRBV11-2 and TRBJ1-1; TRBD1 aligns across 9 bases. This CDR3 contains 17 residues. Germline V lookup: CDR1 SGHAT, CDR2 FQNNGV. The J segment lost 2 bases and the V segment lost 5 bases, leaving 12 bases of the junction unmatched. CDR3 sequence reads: CASSPSRQGVTNTEAFF. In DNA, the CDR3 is TGTGCCAGCAGCCCGTCTCGACAGGGGGTCACCAACACTGAAGCTTTCTTT.

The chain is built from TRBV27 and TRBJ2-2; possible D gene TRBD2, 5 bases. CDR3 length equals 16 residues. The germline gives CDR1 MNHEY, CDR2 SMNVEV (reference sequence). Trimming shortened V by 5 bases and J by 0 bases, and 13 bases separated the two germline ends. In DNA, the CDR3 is TGTGCCAGCAGTCCCGGAGGCAGAGCGAACACCGGGGAGCTGTTTTTT. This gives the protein CASSPGGRANTGELFF.

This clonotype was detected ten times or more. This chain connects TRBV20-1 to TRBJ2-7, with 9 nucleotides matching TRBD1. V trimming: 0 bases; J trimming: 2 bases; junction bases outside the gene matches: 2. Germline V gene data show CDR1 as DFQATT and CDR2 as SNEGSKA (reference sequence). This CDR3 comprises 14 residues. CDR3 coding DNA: TGCAGTGCTAGAGATAACAGGGGGCCCTACGAGCAGTACTTC. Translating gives CSARDNRGPYEQYF.

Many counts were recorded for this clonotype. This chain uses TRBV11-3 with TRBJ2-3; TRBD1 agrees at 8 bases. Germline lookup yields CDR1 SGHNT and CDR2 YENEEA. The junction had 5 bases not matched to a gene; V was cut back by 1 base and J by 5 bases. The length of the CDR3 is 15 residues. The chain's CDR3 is CASSLVRGLGDTQYF. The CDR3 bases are TGTGCCAGCAGCTTAGTCAGGGGGCTTGGAGATACGCAGTATTTT.